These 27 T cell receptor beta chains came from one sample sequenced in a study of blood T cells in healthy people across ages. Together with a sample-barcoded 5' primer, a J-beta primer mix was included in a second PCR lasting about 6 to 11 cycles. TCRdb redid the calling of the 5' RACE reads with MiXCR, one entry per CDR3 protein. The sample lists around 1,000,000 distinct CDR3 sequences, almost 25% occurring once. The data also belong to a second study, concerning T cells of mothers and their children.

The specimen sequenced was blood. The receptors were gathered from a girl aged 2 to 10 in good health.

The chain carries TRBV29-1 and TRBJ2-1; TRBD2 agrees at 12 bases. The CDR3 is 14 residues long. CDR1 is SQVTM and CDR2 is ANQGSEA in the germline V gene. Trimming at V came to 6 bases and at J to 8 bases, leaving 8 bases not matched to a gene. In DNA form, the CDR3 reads TGCAGCGTCGAGGGACTAGCGGGCTTTCATGAGCAGTTCTTC. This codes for CSVEGLAGFHEQFF.

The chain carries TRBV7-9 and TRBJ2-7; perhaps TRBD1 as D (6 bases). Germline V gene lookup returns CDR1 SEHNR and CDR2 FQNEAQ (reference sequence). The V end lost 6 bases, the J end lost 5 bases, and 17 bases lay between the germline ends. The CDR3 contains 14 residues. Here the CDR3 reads CASSSFEQGHEQYF. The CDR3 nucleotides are TGTGCCAGCAGTTCATTTGAACAGGGCCACGAGCAGTACTTC.

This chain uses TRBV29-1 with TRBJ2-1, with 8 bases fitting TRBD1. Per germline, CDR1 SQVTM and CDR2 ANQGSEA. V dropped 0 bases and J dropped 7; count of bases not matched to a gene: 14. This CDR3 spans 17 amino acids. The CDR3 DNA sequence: TGCAGCGTTGAAGATCGCCGACAGGGGAGTACGAGGAATGAGCAGTTCTTC. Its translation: CSVEDRRQGSTRNEQFF.

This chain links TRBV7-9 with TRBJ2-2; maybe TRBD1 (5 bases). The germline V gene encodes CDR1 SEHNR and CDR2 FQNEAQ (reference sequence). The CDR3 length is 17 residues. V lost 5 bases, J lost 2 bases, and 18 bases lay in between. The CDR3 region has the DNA TGTGCCAGCAGCCGCTTAGGGGCAGGCGCAAACACCGGGGAGCTGTTTTTT. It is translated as CASSRLGAGANTGELFF.

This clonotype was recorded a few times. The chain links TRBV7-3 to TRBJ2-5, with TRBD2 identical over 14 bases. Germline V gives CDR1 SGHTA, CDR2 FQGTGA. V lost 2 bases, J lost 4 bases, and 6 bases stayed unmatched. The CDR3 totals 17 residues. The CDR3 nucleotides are TGTGCCAGCAGCTTAGGGACTAGCGGGGGATCCCCAGAGACCCAGTACTTC. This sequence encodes CASSLGTSGGSPETQYF. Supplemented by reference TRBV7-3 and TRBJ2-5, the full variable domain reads GAGVSQTPSNKVTEKGKYVELRCDPISGHTALYWYRQSLGQGPEFLIYFQGTGAADDSGLPNDRFFAVRPEGSVSTLKIQRTERGDSAVYLCASSLGTSGGSPETQYFGPGTRLLVL.

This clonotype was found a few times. The CDR3, as DNA: TGCGCCAGCAGCCAAACGCCGGGGGAATTGGATACGCAGTATTTT. The encoded protein is CASSQTPGELDTQYF. The chain has TRBV4-1 and TRBJ2-3; TRBD2 might be the D (6 bases). This CDR3 has 15 residues. Germline CDR1 is MGHRA and CDR2 is YSYEKL. V gave up 2 bases and J gave up 6 bases, with 15 bases separating them.

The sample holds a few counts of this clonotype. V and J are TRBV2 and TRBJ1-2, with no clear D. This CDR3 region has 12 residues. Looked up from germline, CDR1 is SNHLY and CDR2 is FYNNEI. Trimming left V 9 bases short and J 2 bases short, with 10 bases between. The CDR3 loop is CARQTSNYGYTF. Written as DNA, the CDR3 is TGTGCCAGACAGACGTCAAACTATGGCTACACCTTC.

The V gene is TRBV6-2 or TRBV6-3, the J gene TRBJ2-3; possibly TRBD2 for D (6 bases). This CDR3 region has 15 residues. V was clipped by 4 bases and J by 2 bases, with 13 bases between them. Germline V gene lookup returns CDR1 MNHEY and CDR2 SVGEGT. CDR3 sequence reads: CASSSPGGVTDTQYF. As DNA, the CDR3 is TGTGCCAGCAGTTCCCCTGGCGGGGTCACAGATACGCAGTATTTT.

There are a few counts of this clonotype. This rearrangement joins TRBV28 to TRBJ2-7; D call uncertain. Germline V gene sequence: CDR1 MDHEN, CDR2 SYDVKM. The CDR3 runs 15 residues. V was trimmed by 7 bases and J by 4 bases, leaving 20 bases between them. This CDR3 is CASNRQALPTYEQYF. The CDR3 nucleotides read TGTGCCAGCAATCGGCAGGCCCTACCAACTTACGAGCAGTACTTC.

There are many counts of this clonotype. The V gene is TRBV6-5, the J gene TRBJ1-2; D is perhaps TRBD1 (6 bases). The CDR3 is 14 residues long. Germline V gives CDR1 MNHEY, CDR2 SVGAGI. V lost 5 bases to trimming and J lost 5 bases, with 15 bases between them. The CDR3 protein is CASSTLQGVYGYTF. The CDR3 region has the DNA TGTGCCAGCAGTACACTACAGGGTGTGTATGGCTACACCTTC.

The CDR3 spells CASSQGTSSATDTQYF. CDR3 DNA sequence: TGTGCCAGCAGCCAAGGGACTAGCTCGGCCACAGATACGCAGTATTTT. The chain combines TRBV3-1 with TRBJ2-3; 8 positions match TRBD2. The junction had 5 bases not matched to a gene; V was cut back by 1 base and J by 2 bases. Germline assignment: CDR1 LGHDT and CDR2 YNNKEL (reference sequence). This CDR3 contains 16 residues.

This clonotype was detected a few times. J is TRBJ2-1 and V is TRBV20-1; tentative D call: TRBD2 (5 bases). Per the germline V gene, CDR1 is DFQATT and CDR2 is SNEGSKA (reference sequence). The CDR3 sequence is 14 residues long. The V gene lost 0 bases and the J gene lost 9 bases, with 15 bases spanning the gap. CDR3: CSARDLIRGSEQFF. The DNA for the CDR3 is TGCAGTGCTAGAGATTTGATTCGGGGAAGTGAGCAGTTCTTC.

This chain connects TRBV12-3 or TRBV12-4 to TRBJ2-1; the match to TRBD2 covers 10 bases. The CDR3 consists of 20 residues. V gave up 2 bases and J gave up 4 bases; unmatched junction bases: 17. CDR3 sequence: CASSLFLTLPGLALYNEQFF. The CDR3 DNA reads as TGTGCCAGCAGTTTATTCCTGACACTGCCGGGACTAGCGTTGTACAATGAGCAGTTCTTC.

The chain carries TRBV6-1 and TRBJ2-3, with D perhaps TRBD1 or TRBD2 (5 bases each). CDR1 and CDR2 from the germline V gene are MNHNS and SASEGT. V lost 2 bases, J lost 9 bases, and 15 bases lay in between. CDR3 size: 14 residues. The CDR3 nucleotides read TGTGCCAGCAGTGAACTCGGGACGACGGGGACGCAGTATTTT. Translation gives CASSELGTTGTQYF.

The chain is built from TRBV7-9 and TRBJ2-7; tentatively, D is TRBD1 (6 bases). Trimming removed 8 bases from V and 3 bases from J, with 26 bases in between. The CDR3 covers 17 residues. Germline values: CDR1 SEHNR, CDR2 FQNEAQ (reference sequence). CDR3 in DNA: TGTGCCAGCGGGTCCCCAGGGGATGGCGGGCCGAACTACGAGCAGTACTTC. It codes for CASGSPGDGGPNYEQYF.

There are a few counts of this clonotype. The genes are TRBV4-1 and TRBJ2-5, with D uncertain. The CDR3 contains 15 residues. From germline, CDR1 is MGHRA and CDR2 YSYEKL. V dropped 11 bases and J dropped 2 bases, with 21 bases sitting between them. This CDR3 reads CAGKATIATQETQYF. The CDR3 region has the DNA TGCGCCGGTAAAGCAACAATAGCCACTCAAGAGACCCAGTACTTC.

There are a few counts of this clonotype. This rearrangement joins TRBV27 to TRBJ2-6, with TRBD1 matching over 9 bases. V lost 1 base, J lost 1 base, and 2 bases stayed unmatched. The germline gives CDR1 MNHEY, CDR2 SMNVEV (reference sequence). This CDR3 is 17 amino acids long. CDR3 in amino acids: CASSLLGQGSGANVLTF. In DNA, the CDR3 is TGTGCCAGCAGTTTATTGGGACAGGGATCTGGGGCCAACGTCCTGACTTTC.

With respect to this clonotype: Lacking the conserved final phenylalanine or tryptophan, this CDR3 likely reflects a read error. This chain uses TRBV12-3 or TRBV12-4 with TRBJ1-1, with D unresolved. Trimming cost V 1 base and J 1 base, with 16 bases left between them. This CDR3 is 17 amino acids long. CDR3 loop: CASSLGGSSSSNTEAFS. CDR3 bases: TGTGCCAGCAGTTTAGGGGGTTCGTCGTCCTCGAACACTGAAGCTTTCTCT.

As DNA, the CDR3 is TGTGCCAGCGCGGCTTTAGGAGGCGAGCAGTACTTC. The encoded protein is CASAALGGEQYF. The chain joins TRBV27 to TRBJ2-7; weak D call: TRBD2 (5 bases). This CDR3 region has 12 residues. Deletions cut 8 bases from V and 6 bases from J, with 14 bases between. From germline, CDR1 is MNHEY and CDR2 SMNVEV (reference sequence).

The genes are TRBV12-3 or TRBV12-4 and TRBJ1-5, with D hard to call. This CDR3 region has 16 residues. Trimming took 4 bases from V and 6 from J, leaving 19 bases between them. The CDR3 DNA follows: TGTGCCAGCAGTTCGGGCCCAGGAGGAGTGGGTCAGCCCCAGCATTTT. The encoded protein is CASSSGPGGVGQPQHF.

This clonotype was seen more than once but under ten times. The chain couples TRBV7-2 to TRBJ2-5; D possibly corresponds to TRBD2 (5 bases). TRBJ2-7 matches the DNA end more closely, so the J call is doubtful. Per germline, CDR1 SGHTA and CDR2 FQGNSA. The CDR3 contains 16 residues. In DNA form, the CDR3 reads TGTGCCAGCAGCTTAGTCGGACTGCAGAAAGACTACGAGCAGTACTTC. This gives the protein CASSLVGLQKDYEQYF.

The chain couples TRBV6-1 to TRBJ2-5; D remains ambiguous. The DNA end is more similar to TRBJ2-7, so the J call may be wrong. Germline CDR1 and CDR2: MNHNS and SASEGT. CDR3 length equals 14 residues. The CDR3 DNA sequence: TGTGCCAGCAGTGGCGGAGAAGTCCGGTACGAGCAGTACTTC. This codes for CASSGGEVRYEQYF.

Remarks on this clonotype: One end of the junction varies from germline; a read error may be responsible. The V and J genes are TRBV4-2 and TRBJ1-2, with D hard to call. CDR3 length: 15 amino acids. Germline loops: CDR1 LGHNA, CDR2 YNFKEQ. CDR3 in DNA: TGTGCCAACAGCCAAGCTTCGGCGGTTAACTATGGCTACACCTTC. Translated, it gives CANSQASAVNYGYTF.

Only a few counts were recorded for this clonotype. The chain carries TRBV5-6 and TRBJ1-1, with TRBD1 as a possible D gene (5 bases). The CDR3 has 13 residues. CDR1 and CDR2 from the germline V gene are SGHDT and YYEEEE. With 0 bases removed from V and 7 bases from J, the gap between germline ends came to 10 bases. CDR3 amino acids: CASSLGRGLEAFF. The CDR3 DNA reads TGTGCCAGCAGCTTGGGGCGGGGACTTGAAGCTTTCTTT.

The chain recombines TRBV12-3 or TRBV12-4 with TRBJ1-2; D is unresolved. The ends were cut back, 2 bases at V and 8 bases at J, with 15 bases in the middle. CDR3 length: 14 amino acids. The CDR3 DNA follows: TGTGCCAGCAGTTTATCTGCGGCTCTGGGAGGCTACACCTTC. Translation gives CASSLSAALGGYTF.

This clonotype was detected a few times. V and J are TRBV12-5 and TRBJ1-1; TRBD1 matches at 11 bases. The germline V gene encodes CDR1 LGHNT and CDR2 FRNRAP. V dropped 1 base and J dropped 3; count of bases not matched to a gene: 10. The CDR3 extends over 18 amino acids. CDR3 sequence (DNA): TGTGCTAGTGGTTTGGGAATCCGGACAGGGGGCGCAGACACTGAAGCTTTCTTT. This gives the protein CASGLGIRTGGADTEAFF.

The CDR3 DNA reads as TGTGCCAGCAGTTACGGGCAGTGGGCCGAGCAGTACTTC. This gives the protein CASSYGQWAEQYF. The V and J genes are TRBV6-5 and TRBJ2-7; no clear D gene. The V end lost 2 bases, the J end lost 6 bases, and 11 bases lay between the germline ends. This CDR3 contains 13 residues. Per germline, CDR1 MNHEY and CDR2 SVGAGI.